This T cell receptor (beta chain) emerged from a study of shared clonotypes between healthy human individuals. Assay runs were performed at deep level. It was approximately 0.2 ug DNA, 25,000 to 35,000 T cell genomes, that sorted-subset replicate PCRs used. Assay used: immunoSEQ multiplex PCR; TCRdb lists only in-frame clones, some missing. The sample holds about 1 million clones, roughly 70% seen once. Study-level findings and limits: Relative to clonotypes present in all four donors, those not shared had lower generation probabilities.

A note on this clone: The antigen remains unidentified.

Negatively enriched CD4+ T cells were divided by CD45RA into naive and memory. The CDR3 totals 16 residues. Per the germline V gene, CDR1 is MNHEY and CDR2 is SMNVEV (reference sequence). V was trimmed by 2 bases and J by 1 base, leaving 11 bases between them. The rearrangement links TRBV27 to TRBJ2-2, with D unresolved. Specimen: memory CD4+ T cells sorted from blood. Subset given: CD45RA-negative fraction. The origin of this receptor is a man aged 18 to 29 in good health. CDR3 in DNA: TGTGCCAGCAGTTTACTGGGCCGGGTGAACACCGGGGAGCTGTTTTTT. Translating gives CASSLLGRVNTGELFF.